The 23 T cell receptor beta chains listed next were all sequenced from one sample in a study of blood T cell repertoires in COVID-19. The protocol was immunoSEQ multiplex PCR, while the TCRdb copy is restricted to in-frame clones and leaves out a portion. The sample has around 200,000 clones, around 90% seen once; the top ten hold 2.7%. Material: peripheral blood. The receptor source for this set is a man in his forties with active or convalescent COVID-19.

This chain links TRBV7-2 with TRBJ2-3; 9 nucleotides align to TRBD2. The CDR3 totals 17 residues. CDR1 and CDR2 (germline): SGHTA, FQGNSA. The J segment lost 6 bases and the V segment lost 4 bases, leaving 14 bases of the junction unmatched. The CDR3 coding sequence is TGTGCCAGCAGCTCCCGGGGAGCGGGGGGAAGGACCGATACGCAGTATTTT. It encodes CASSSRGAGGRTDTQYF.

This clone was counted between two and nine times. V is TRBV12-3 or TRBV12-4 and J is TRBJ1-2, with D perhaps TRBD1 (5 bases). The CDR3 has 13 residues. Trimming took off 2 bases at V and 4 bases at J, with 8 bases between the two ends. The CDR3 loop is CASSLIGVYGYTF. The CDR3 DNA reads as TGTGCCAGCAGTTTAATAGGGGTCTATGGCTACACCTTC.

J is TRBJ2-2 and V is TRBV4-1; D is undetermined. Germline V gene data show CDR1 as MGHRA and CDR2 as YSYEKL. With 1 base removed from V and 2 bases from J, the gap between germline ends came to 11 bases. The CDR3 has 16 amino acids. This CDR3 is CASSQVLTYNTGELFF. CDR3 in DNA: TGCGCCAGCAGCCAAGTGTTAACCTATAACACCGGGGAGCTGTTTTTT.

The chain combines TRBV3-1 (or the pseudogene TRBV3-2) with TRBJ2-1; weak D call: TRBD1 (6 bases). CDR1 and CDR2 (germline): LGHDT, YNNKEL (reference sequence). V lost 1 base and J 7 bases, leaving 8 bases between the germline ends. This CDR3 has 13 residues. This CDR3 is CASSQVGTNEQFF. The CDR3 nucleotides read TGTGCCAGCAGCCAAGTTGGGACAAATGAGCAGTTCTTC.

V is TRBV5-1 and J is TRBJ1-5, with a tentative D call TRBD1 (6 bases). V dropped 1 base and J dropped 7 bases, with 15 bases sitting between them. The CDR3 has 15 residues. From germline, CDR1 is SGHRS and CDR2 YFSETQ. The CDR3 protein is CASSLNSRGDQPQHF. DNA for the CDR3: TGCGCCAGCAGCTTGAACTCCAGGGGCGACCAGCCCCAGCATTTT.

The V call is TRBV10-2, the J call TRBJ1-3; D perhaps matches TRBD1 (5 bases). Germline CDR1 and CDR2: WSHSY and SAAADI. Trimming shortened V by 5 bases and J by 0 bases, and 14 bases separated the two germline ends. This CDR3 has 16 residues. This chain's CDR3 is CASSPVPTVSGNTIYF. In DNA, the CDR3 is TGCGCCAGCAGTCCCGTCCCGACAGTCTCTGGAAACACCATATATTTT.

The chain is built from TRBV3-1 (or the pseudogene TRBV3-2) and TRBJ2-2; D is possibly TRBD1 (5 bases). The CDR3 has 15 amino acids. The germline V and J ends were trimmed by 1 base and 0 bases, with 6 bases remaining between them. Germline assignment: CDR1 LGHDT and CDR2 YNNKEL (reference sequence). The CDR3 protein is CASSQGTTNTGELFF. The CDR3 nucleotides read TGTGCCAGCAGCCAAGGGACAACGAACACCGGGGAGCTGTTTTTT.

This chain's CDR3 is CAISSMTGIGELFF. The CDR3 DNA reads as TGTGCCATCAGCTCAATGACAGGAATCGGGGAGCTGTTTTTT. The rearrangement joins TRBV10-3 to TRBJ2-2, with D possibly matching TRBD1 (6 bases). In germline, CDR1 is ENHRY, CDR2 SYGVKD. There are 14 residues in the CDR3. V lost 6 bases, J lost 7 bases, and 15 bases lay in between.

This rearrangement joins TRBV7-3 to TRBJ1-1, with D possibly matching TRBD1 (6 bases). Trimming removed 1 base at V and 8 bases at J, with 11 bases between. This CDR3 comprises 13 residues. The germline V gene encodes CDR1 SGHTA and CDR2 FQGTGA. The CDR3 spells CASSLIAGEEAFF. CDR3 in DNA: TGTGCCAGCAGCTTAATTGCAGGGGAGGAAGCTTTCTTT.

This sequence joins TRBV12-3 or TRBV12-4 and TRBJ2-7; D is undetermined. The CDR3 sequence is 11 residues long. The germline V and J ends were trimmed by 2 bases and 6 bases, with 5 bases remaining between them. The CDR3 nucleotides read TGTGCCAGCAGTTTATTCGGCGAGCAGTACTTC. Encoded protein: CASSLFGEQYF.

This chain uses TRBV28 with TRBJ2-4; D is unresolved. Looked up from germline, CDR1 is MDHEN and CDR2 is SYDVKM. Trimming stripped 4 bases from V and 0 bases from J, with 10 bases between. This CDR3 region has 15 residues. For the CDR3, the DNA is TGTGCCAGCAGTTCCTCCCAACTAGCCAAAAACATTCAGTACTTC. Protein sequence: CASSSSQLAKNIQYF.

The chain carries TRBV11-3 and TRBJ1-1; 7 bases map to TRBD1. The CDR3 is 15 residues long. Germline V gene sequence: CDR1 SGHNT, CDR2 YENEEA. V was pared by 4 bases and J by 5 bases, with 10 bases of the junction left unmatched. In nucleotides, the CDR3 is TGTGCCAGCAGCTCCGGGACAGTTGGCGGGACTGAAGCTTTCTTT. Translated: CASSSGTVGGTEAFF.

This rearrangement joins TRBV5-1 to TRBJ1-2; 9 bases are shared with TRBD1. From germline, CDR1 is SGHRS and CDR2 YFSETQ. This CDR3 has 15 amino acids. V shed 1 base, J shed 8 bases, and the junction held 9 bases outside the gene matches. DNA for the CDR3: TGCGCCAGCAGCTTGATAACAGGGGGCCTAGAAGGCTACACCTTC. Amino acid sequence: CASSLITGGLEGYTF.

This chain connects TRBV6-2 or TRBV6-3 to TRBJ2-3, with D maybe TRBD1 (5 bases). The V gene's germline CDR1 is MNHEY and CDR2 SVGEGT. Between the trimmed V and J ends, which lost 0 bases and 1 base, there was a span of 11 bases. This CDR3 spans 16 amino acids. CDR3 nucleotide sequence: TGTGCCAGCAGTTACTCGAGTCAGGGCGGCACAGATACGCAGTATTTT. It translates to CASSYSSQGGTDTQYF.

This clone has a single count. The V gene is TRBV9, the J gene TRBJ2-5, with TRBD2 identical over 11 bases. This CDR3 spans 15 amino acids. Per germline, CDR1 SGDLS and CDR2 YYNGEE. Trimming took 0 bases from V and 4 from J; bases not matched to a gene: 2. The CDR3 DNA reads TGTGCCAGCAGCGTAGGACTAGCGGGGCGAGAGACCCAGTACTTC. Encoded protein: CASSVGLAGRETQYF.

V gene TRBV15 combines with J gene TRBJ2-1, with TRBD1 identical over 7 bases. V gave up 7 bases and J gave up 4 bases; unmatched junction bases: 10. CDR3 length equals 15 residues. In germline, CDR1 is LNHNV, CDR2 YYDKDF (reference sequence). The DNA for the CDR3 is TGTGCCACCACCCCGAGGGACAGACTATACAATGAGCAGTTCTTC. Translated, it gives CATTPRDRLYNEQFF.

This sequence joins TRBV2 and TRBJ1-6, with 7 bases matching TRBD1. This CDR3 has 13 amino acids. Germline V gene data show CDR1 as SNHLY and CDR2 as FYNNEI. V lost 7 bases and J lost 7; bases outside the gene matches: 4. The CDR3 sequence: CASTGDRNSPLHF. As DNA, the CDR3 is TGTGCCAGCACTGGGGACAGAAATTCACCCCTCCACTTT.

The CDR3 coding sequence is TGTGCCTGGAGTGTAGGGAGTGACGGGCTCTATGGCTACACCTTC. Translation gives CAWSVGSDGLYGYTF. This chain joins TRBV30 and TRBJ1-2; D not certain. Trimming left V 0 bases short and J 4 bases short, with 15 bases between. From germline, CDR1 is GTSNPN and CDR2 SVGIG (reference sequence). This CDR3 region has 15 residues.

V is TRBV2 and J is TRBJ1-2; 8 bases agree with TRBD1. V gave up 4 bases and J gave up 6 bases; unmatched junction bases: 4. There are 13 residues in the CDR3. Germline assignment: CDR1 SNHLY and CDR2 FYNNEI. CDR3 sequence: CASSGTGTNGYTF. In DNA form, the CDR3 reads TGTGCCAGCAGTGGGACAGGGACCAATGGCTACACCTTC.

The V call is TRBV12-5, the J call TRBJ2-5; 7 bases fit TRBD1. The germline V gene has CDR1 LGHNT and CDR2 FRNRAP. V dropped 0 bases and J dropped 4; count of bases not matched to a gene: 11. The CDR3 runs to 17 residues. This CDR3 is CASGLVWTGGGGETQYF. CDR3 nucleotide sequence: TGTGCTAGTGGTTTGGTATGGACAGGCGGAGGTGGAGAGACCCAGTACTTC.

This clone was counted only a few times. The chain uses TRBV2 and TRBJ1-6, with D perhaps matching TRBD1 (5 bases). CDR1 and CDR2 (germline): SNHLY, FYNNEI. CDR3 length: 14 residues. The germline V and J ends were trimmed by 6 bases and 10 bases, with 16 bases remaining between them. This CDR3 is CASSVEGSQSPLHF. The CDR3 DNA sequence: TGTGCCAGCAGCGTGGAGGGGTCACAATCACCCCTCCACTTT.

The V and J genes are TRBV19 and TRBJ2-5, with a weak D call TRBD1 (6 bases). This CDR3 contains 15 residues. The germline V gene encodes CDR1 LNHDA and CDR2 SQIVND (reference sequence). V lost 2 bases, J lost 3 bases, and 13 bases lay in between. CDR3 loop: CASSITEDREETQYF. CDR3 coding DNA: TGTGCCAGTAGTATAACCGAGGACAGAGAAGAGACCCAGTACTTC.

The chain has TRBV12-3 or TRBV12-4 and TRBJ2-5; maybe TRBD2 (6 bases). The V end was cut by 7 bases, the J end by 1 base, with 10 bases between. The CDR3 is 13 amino acids. The CDR3 DNA reads as TGTGCCAGCAACCGGGACTTCCAAGAGACCCAGTACTTC. Translated: CASNRDFQETQYF.